This entry is about one T cell receptor (beta chain). Its antigen is undetermined. This sample is part of a study of OX40 agonist ivuxolimab in advanced cancers. Clones were read by immunoSEQ multiplex PCR, and TCRdb kept only the in-frame ones, dropping some. Among 53,000 or so clones, 70% to 85% were seen once, and the ten largest hold about 13%. Whole-study findings and limits: More expanded clones were seen, on average, in CD8+ T cells than in CD4+.

Germline CDR1 SGHTS, CDR2 YDEGEE. The CDR3 is 15 residues long. V shed 3 bases, J shed 0 bases, and the junction held 3 bases outside the gene matches. This TCR was sampled from an adult with an advanced solid tumor such as melanoma, head and neck, liver or kidney cancer. The genes are TRBV5-8 and TRBJ1-5, with 7 positions matching TRBD1. The material was CD4+ or CD8+ T cells sorted from blood, obtained in a trial of the OX40 agonist ivuxolimab. In DNA, the CDR3 is TGTGCCAGCAGCTACCGGACAGGTAGCAATCAGCCCCAGCATTTT. Translating gives CASSYRTGSNQPQHF. Full variable domain (remainder filled in from reference TRBV5-8 and TRBJ1-5): EAGVTQSPTHLIKTRGQQATLRCSPISGHTSVYWYQQALGLGLQFLLWYDEGEERNRGNFPPRFSGRQFPNYSSELNVNALELEDSALYLCASSYRTGSNQPQHFGDGTRLSIL.